The next 17 T cell receptor beta chains were all read from a single sample in a study of control samples from healthy donors and cancer patients. This table comes from immunoSEQ multiplex PCR, and its TCRdb copy is limited to in-frame clones, with some not included. The sample includes a few hundred thousand clones, around nine tenths seen only once; the top ten take around 6.8%. Source material: PBMCs. All receptors come from a middle-aged man with head and neck cancer.

The CDR3 DNA reads TGTGCCAGCTCACCACCTACTAGCGGGGGGGCCCGGGAGACCCAGTACTTC. Translated: CASSPPTSGGARETQYF. The chain employs TRBV18 and TRBJ2-5, with TRBD2 matching 13 bases. The length of the CDR3 is 17 residues. V lost 0 bases to trimming and J lost 5 bases; unmatched junction nucleotides: 6. The germline gives CDR1 KGHSH, CDR2 LQKENI.

This chain uses TRBV19 with TRBJ1-1; D ambiguous. Trimming stripped 7 bases from V and 7 bases from J, with 10 bases between. The CDR3 is 11 residues long. CDR1 LNHDA and CDR2 SQIVND come from the germline V gene (reference sequence). The CDR3 loop reads CASTDIGEAFF. CDR3 DNA sequence: TGTGCCAGTACAGACATCGGTGAAGCTTTCTTT.

This chain uses TRBV7-2 with TRBJ1-6, with 10 bases lining up with TRBD1. The germline CDR1 and CDR2 sequences are SGHTA and FQGNSA. This CDR3 has 17 residues. J was trimmed by 7 bases and V by 2 bases; bases with no gene match: 8. CDR3: CASSLFPGGQGNSPLHF. For the CDR3, the DNA is TGTGCCAGCAGCTTATTCCCCGGGGGACAGGGGAATTCACCCCTCCACTTT.

The V gene is TRBV27, the J gene TRBJ1-2; D is ambiguous. V was cut by 6 bases and J by 3 bases, with 14 bases left in between. Germline CDR1 reads MNHEY; CDR2 reads SMNVEV (reference sequence). CDR3 length: 14 residues. CDR3 in DNA: TGTGCCAGCAGCTTAGCGGTCGGCTACTATGGCTACACCTTC. Translating gives CASSLAVGYYGYTF.

The V gene is TRBV6-5, the J gene TRBJ1-5; D possibly corresponds to TRBD1 (6 bases). The ends were cut back, 8 bases at V and 6 bases at J, with 17 bases in the middle. Per germline, CDR1 MNHEY and CDR2 SVGAGI. The CDR3 totals 14 residues. CDR3 sequence (DNA): TGTGCCAGCGGCCTGGTAGGGGGGGCTCAGCCCCAGCATTTT. It codes for CASGLVGGAQPQHF.

The chain couples TRBV5-8 to TRBJ2-7, with TRBD1 matching 8 bases. CDR1 is SGHTS and CDR2 is YDEGEE in the germline V gene. V dropped 10 bases and J dropped 2; count of bases not matched to a gene: 5. CDR3 length: 12 residues. CDR3: CAPETGAYEQYF. The CDR3 nucleotides are TGTGCCCCCGAGACAGGGGCCTACGAGCAGTACTTC.

J is TRBJ1-5 and V is TRBV28; D remains unclear. Germline V CDR1 and CDR2: MDHEN, SYDVKM. The V gene lost 7 bases and the J gene lost 4 bases, with 14 bases spanning the gap. The CDR3 is made up of 14 amino acids. The CDR3 coding sequence is TGTGCCAGCACCCCAGGCGGGGAGAATCAGCCCCAGCATTTT. Translation: CASTPGGENQPQHF.

The chain recombines TRBV6-5 with TRBJ2-6; D is uncertain. Germline CDR1 reads MNHEY; CDR2 reads SVGAGI. The CDR3 runs 15 residues. V gave up 5 bases and J gave up 4 bases, with 12 bases separating them. DNA of the CDR3: TGTGCCAGCAGTAGAAGGGATACGGGGGCCAACGTCCTGACTTTC. As protein: CASSRRDTGANVLTF.

This chain links TRBV19 with TRBJ2-7; 7 bases are shared with TRBD1. V was clipped by 6 bases and J by 3 bases; unmatched bases: 11. There are 15 residues in the CDR3. Germline V gene data show CDR1 as LNHDA and CDR2 as SQIVND (reference sequence). CDR3 protein: CASSAQGDEFYEQYF. For the CDR3, the DNA is TGTGCCAGTAGCGCTCAGGGGGACGAGTTCTACGAGCAGTACTTC.

This sequence joins TRBV7-9 and TRBJ2-5; TRBD2 is a possible D gene (6 bases). Per the germline V gene, CDR1 is SEHNR and CDR2 is FQNEAQ (reference sequence). With 5 bases removed from V and 3 bases from J, the gap between germline ends came to 19 bases. The CDR3 loop spans 16 amino acids. This CDR3 reads CASSTRPGLKKETQYF. The CDR3, as DNA: TGTGCCAGCAGCACACGGCCAGGACTAAAAAAAGAGACCCAGTACTTC.

CDR3 bases: TGTGCCAGTAGCCCTGGACGGCTATACACTGAAGCTTTCTTT. It yields the protein CASSPGRLYTEAFF. The chain carries TRBV19 and TRBJ1-1, with D unclear. V lost 6 bases and J lost 3, with 14 bases in between. The CDR3 totals 14 residues. The germline V gene has CDR1 LNHDA and CDR2 SQIVND (reference sequence).

By sample share, this clone is medium-sized. The chain couples TRBV6-4 to TRBJ2-2, with no clear D. V was cut by 3 bases and J by 1 base, with 3 bases left in between. Germline CDR1 reads MRHNA; CDR2 reads SNTAGT. The CDR3 contains 13 residues. CDR3 region: CASSEGNTGELFF. The CDR3 DNA reads as TGTGCCAGCAGTGAGGGGAACACCGGGGAGCTGTTTTTT.

The CDR3 sequence: CASSYSGERQPQHF. DNA for the CDR3: TGTGCCAGCAGTTACTCCGGGGAGCGTCAGCCCCAGCATTTT. This chain connects TRBV6-6 to TRBJ1-5; D is unresolved. The V gene lost 0 bases and the J gene lost 6 bases, with 9 bases spanning the gap. Looked up from germline, CDR1 is MNHNY and CDR2 is SVGAGI (reference sequence). This CDR3 region has 14 residues.

The chain couples TRBV12-3 or TRBV12-4 to TRBJ1-2; D is perhaps TRBD1 (6 bases). The CDR3 is made up of 12 amino acids. V shed 9 bases and J shed 3 bases, with 11 bases lying between them. In DNA, the CDR3 is TGTGCCAGTTCACAGGGAGACTATGGCTACACCTTC. Its protein is CASSQGDYGYTF.

This chain connects TRBV29-1 to TRBJ2-1; 10 bases match TRBD2. The germline V gene encodes CDR1 SQVTM and CDR2 ANQGSEA. The V gene end was trimmed by 3 bases and the J gene end by 7 bases; junction bases not matched to a gene: 6. This CDR3 comprises 14 residues. CDR3 DNA: TGCAGCGTTGAGCTAGCGGGAGAGGGGAATGAGCAGTTCTTC. This codes for CSVELAGEGNEQFF.

The CDR3 DNA is TGTGCCAGCAGTTCTACAGGGGGCCGCAATCAGCCCCAGCATTTT. Amino acids: CASSSTGGRNQPQHF. The chain joins TRBV6-2 or TRBV6-3 to TRBJ1-5; TRBD1 agrees at 9 bases. Germline CDR1 and CDR2: MNHEY and SVGEGT. The CDR3 runs to 15 residues. J lost 2 bases, V lost 4 bases, and 3 bases had no gene match.

V and J are TRBV19 and TRBJ1-1; D may be TRBD1 (5 bases). This CDR3 region has 13 residues. Germline values: CDR1 LNHDA, CDR2 SQIVND (reference sequence). Trimming cost V 0 bases and J 9 bases, with 11 bases left between them. CDR3 DNA: TGTGCCAGTAGTATAGATCCGGGACGAAAAGCTTTCTTT. Amino acid sequence: CASSIDPGRKAFF.